Sequencing of this T cell receptor beta chain was carried out in a study of control samples from healthy donors and cancer patients. Assay used: immunoSEQ multiplex PCR; TCRdb lists only in-frame clones, some missing. The sample includes tens of thousands of clones, approximately 94% of them seen just once. Germline CDR1 reads SGHRS; CDR2 reads YFSETQ. CDR3 size: 14 residues. Trimming shortened V by 0 bases and J by 0 bases, and 6 bases separated the two germline ends. This TCR was recovered from a woman in her twenties or thirties in good health. The sample taken for sequencing was blood. V and J are TRBV5-1 and TRBJ1-1, with D uncertain. The CDR3 DNA reads TGCGCCAGCAGCTTGGATTCTCTGAACACTGAAGCTTTCTTT. It translates to CASSLDSLNTEAFF.